Each of the 6 T cell receptor beta chains below was sequenced from the same sample in a study of blood T cell repertoires in COVID-19. The repertoire was sequenced with immunoSEQ multiplex PCR; TCRdb's copy has only in-frame clones and lacks some. This sample has 5,000 to 7,000 clones, with about 90% found just once. Sequenced input: peripheral blood. These receptor sequences come from a human donor in a cohort sampled during active COVID-19.

The CDR3 DNA is TGTGCCAGCAGTGAGGTGGGGGCCCCTTTAACTAACTATGGCTACACCTTC. Amino acid sequence: CASSEVGAPLTNYGYTF. This chain connects TRBV28 to TRBJ1-2; D is possibly TRBD1 (6 bases). The germline V and J ends were trimmed by 5 bases and 0 bases, with 19 bases remaining between them. Per the germline V gene, CDR1 is MDHEN and CDR2 is SYDVKM. The CDR3 spans 17 residues.

The chain links TRBV25-1 to TRBJ2-1, with D possibly being TRBD2 (6 bases). The CDR3 has 13 residues. Trimming took 6 bases from V and 0 from J, leaving 6 bases between them. Germline CDR1 MGHDK, CDR2 SYGVNS. CDR3 amino acids: CASRDYSYNEQFF. The DNA of the CDR3 is TGTGCCAGCAGGGACTACTCCTACAATGAGCAGTTCTTC.

This chain uses TRBV7-9 with TRBJ1-5; D is undetermined. Trimming stripped 5 bases from V and 3 bases from J, with 11 bases between. CDR3 length: 14 amino acids. Germline lookup yields CDR1 SEHNR and CDR2 FQNEAQ (reference sequence). CDR3 in DNA: TGTGCCAGCAGCGGAGAGGAGGACAATCAGCCCCAGCATTTT. Translating gives CASSGEEDNQPQHF. Full variable domain (remainder filled in from reference TRBV7-9 and TRBJ1-5): DTGVSQNPRHKITKRGQNVTFRCDPISEHNRLYWYRQTLGQGPEFLTYFQNEAQLEKSRLLSDRFSAERPKGSFSTLEIQRTEQGDSAMYLCASSGEEDNQPQHFGDGTRLSIL.

The chain joins TRBV29-1 to TRBJ2-1, with D possibly TRBD2 on 5 matching bases. The CDR3 loop spans 16 amino acids. V lost 4 bases to trimming and J lost 4 bases, with 20 bases between them. CDR1 and CDR2 from the germline V gene are SQVTM and ANQGSEA. The chain's CDR3 is CSVARAAANQYNEQFF. CDR3 in DNA: TGCAGCGTTGCGAGAGCGGCAGCGAACCAATACAATGAGCAGTTCTTC.

V and J are TRBV7-2 and TRBJ2-5, with a tentative D call TRBD2 (6 bases). The CDR3 runs 17 residues. CDR1 and CDR2 from the germline V gene are SGHTA and FQGNSA. V was shortened by 0 bases and J by 6 bases, with 20 bases between the two germline ends. This CDR3 is CASSLASWRDLQKTQYF. The CDR3, as DNA: TGTGCCAGCAGCTTAGCGTCATGGCGGGACCTCCAGAAGACCCAGTACTTC.

CDR3 amino acids: CASREAEGSTDTQYF. The CDR3 nucleotides read TGCGCCAGCAGAGAAGCGGAGGGAAGCACAGATACGCAGTATTTT. The V and J genes are TRBV10-2 and TRBJ2-3; TRBD2 is a possible D gene (6 bases). V gave up 6 bases and J gave up 0 bases, with 13 bases separating them. CDR1 WSHSY and CDR2 SAAADI come from the germline V gene. The CDR3 runs to 15 residues.